The 20 T cell receptor beta chains below come from one sample, sequenced in a study of blood T cell repertoires in COVID-19. Clones were read by immunoSEQ multiplex PCR, and TCRdb kept only the in-frame ones, dropping some. The table includes hundreds of thousands of clones, roughly nine tenths detected once. Sequenced input: PBMCs or T cells enriched from blood (not recorded which). The source of these receptors is a man under 40 who had recovered from COVID-19.

The J gene is TRBJ2-1, the V gene TRBV10-3, with TRBD2 identical over 16 bases. Germline trimming cut 3 bases from V and 3 bases from J; bases unmatched to any gene: 8. The CDR3 runs 19 residues. Germline V gene lookup returns CDR1 ENHRY and CDR2 SYGVKD. CDR3 DNA sequence: TGTGCCATCAGTGATCCGGGACTAGCGGGAGGGGGGATCTACAATGAGCAGTTCTTC. Protein product: CAISDPGLAGGGIYNEQFF.

This chain joins TRBV7-2 and TRBJ2-7; 9 positions agree with TRBD2. Germline V lookup: CDR1 SGHTA, CDR2 FQGNSA. CDR3 length equals 15 residues. The J segment lost 4 bases and the V segment lost 1 base, leaving 5 bases of the junction unmatched. The CDR3 nucleotides are TGTGCCAGCAGCTTAGAAGAGACTAGCGGATACGAGCAGTACTTC. It encodes CASSLEETSGYEQYF.

The chain is built from TRBV18 and TRBJ2-5; a possible D gene is TRBD1 (6 bases). CDR3 length equals 15 residues. Trimming took 4 bases from V and 6 from J, leaving 18 bases between them. CDR1 is KGHSH and CDR2 is LQKENI in the germline V gene. The CDR3 bases are TGTGCCAGCTCACGACTCCAGGCGACAGGCAAGACCCAGTACTTC. As protein: CASSRLQATGKTQYF.

As DNA, the CDR3 is TGTGCCAGCAGAGCCACGCGGGGCAGGGTCAACGAGCAGTACTTC. Protein product: CASRATRGRVNEQYF. The chain joins TRBV6-5 to TRBJ2-7, with D possibly being TRBD2 (6 bases). Trimming shortened V by 6 bases and J by 5 bases, and 20 bases separated the two germline ends. The CDR3 covers 15 residues. Germline V gene data show CDR1 as MNHEY and CDR2 as SVGAGI.

This clone was seen once. The chain combines TRBV28 with TRBJ2-2; 11 nucleotides match TRBD2. The CDR3 runs 17 residues. Germline V CDR1 and CDR2: MDHEN, SYDVKM. Unmatched junction bases numbered 7, after V lost 6 bases and J lost 1 base. The CDR3 DNA is TGTGCCAGCAGCTCACTCACTAGCGGGAGGAACACCGGGGAGCTGTTTTTT. It specifies CASSSLTSGRNTGELFF.

This chain joins TRBV19 and TRBJ1-2; no firm D call. Trimming removed 5 bases from V and 3 bases from J, with 13 bases in between. Germline V CDR1 and CDR2: LNHDA, SQIVND (reference sequence). The CDR3 runs 14 residues. The CDR3 nucleotides are TGTGCCAGTAGTCCTTACACGGAGCACTATGGCTACACCTTC. It is translated as CASSPYTEHYGYTF.

V usage is TRBV11-2 and J usage is TRBJ2-1; D is undetermined. Trimming pared 2 bases from V and 4 bases from J, leaving 12 bases between. The CDR3 covers 15 residues. CDR1 is SGHAT, CDR2 FQNNGV, per germline. The CDR3 region is CASSLLGGYYNEQFF. CDR3 in DNA: TGTGCCAGCAGCTTACTCGGCGGTTATTACAATGAGCAGTTCTTC.

V usage is TRBV11-3 and J usage is TRBJ2-1, with TRBD1 matching 11 bases. Germline values: CDR1 SGHNT, CDR2 YENEEA. Unmatched junction bases numbered 5, after V lost 1 base and J lost 6 bases. The CDR3 consists of 16 residues. As DNA, the CDR3 is TGTGCCAGCAGCTTAGTGGGGACAGGGGGAAGCAATGAGCAGTTCTTC. It specifies CASSLVGTGGSNEQFF.

This chain links TRBV7-8 with TRBJ2-7; the match to TRBD2 covers 14 bases. Trimming cost V 5 bases and J 6 bases; bases outside gene matches: 6. Germline CDR1 is SGHVS and CDR2 is FQNEAQ. The CDR3 consists of 15 residues. The CDR3 DNA is TGTGCCAGCAGCATACTGACTAGCGGGAGGGGCGAGCAGTACTTC. The encoded protein is CASSILTSGRGEQYF. Full variable domain (remainder filled in from reference TRBV7-8 and TRBJ2-7): GAGVSQSPRYKVAKRGQDVALRCDPISGHVSLFWYQQALGQGPEFLTYFQNEAQLDKSGLPSDRFFAERPEGSVSTLKIQRTQQEDSAVYLCASSILTSGRGEQYFGPGTRLTVT.

The genes are TRBV28 and TRBJ1-5; no firm D call. In germline, CDR1 is MDHEN, CDR2 SYDVKM. CDR3 length: 16 amino acids. Between the trimmed V and J ends, which lost 5 bases and 3 bases, there was a span of 17 bases. Here the CDR3 DNA reads TGTGCCAGCAGTGCTTTTGGAGGGTCCGACAATCAGCCCCAGCATTTT. It codes for CASSAFGGSDNQPQHF.

The gene calls are TRBV15 and TRBJ1-5; maybe TRBD1 (6 bases). V lost 4 bases and J 2 bases, leaving 12 bases between the germline ends. The germline V gene has CDR1 LNHNV and CDR2 YYDKDF (reference sequence). CDR3 length: 15 residues. Here the CDR3 DNA reads TGTGCCACCAGCATCGACAGGTTAGGCAATCAGCCCCAGCATTTT. It specifies CATSIDRLGNQPQHF.

The J gene is TRBJ2-7, the V gene TRBV6-5; 12 bases are shared with TRBD2. There are 14 residues in the CDR3. Germline CDR1 MNHEY, CDR2 SVGAGI. V was pared by 7 bases and J by 5 bases, with 6 bases of the junction left unmatched. CDR3 nucleotides: TGTGCCAGCACCCCTAGCGGGGGGGGGAACGAGCAGTACTTC. Protein: CASTPSGGGNEQYF.

The chain uses TRBV5-1 and TRBJ1-5; unclear D gene. V lost 0 bases, J lost 6 bases, and 13 bases lay in between. The V gene's germline CDR1 is SGHRS and CDR2 YFSETQ. This CDR3 is built from 15 residues. The DNA of the CDR3 is TGCGCCAGCAGCTTGGATGACCAAAGAGGTCAGCCCCAGCATTTT. The encoded protein is CASSLDDQRGQPQHF.

J is TRBJ2-1 and V is TRBV15; 11 bases are shared with TRBD2. This CDR3 region has 14 residues. V shed 8 bases and J 9 bases; nucleotides not matched to a gene: 9. The germline V gene has CDR1 LNHNV and CDR2 YYDKDF (reference sequence). The CDR3 loop is CATSSGRTSGEQFF. CDR3 in DNA: TGTGCCACCTCTAGCGGGAGGACTTCTGGTGAGCAGTTCTTC.

The chain is built from TRBV6-5 and TRBJ2-7, with a weak D call TRBD1 (5 bases). The V and J ends lost 5 bases and 9 bases respectively, with 14 bases between them. The CDR3 has 12 residues. Per germline, CDR1 MNHEY and CDR2 SVGAGI. The CDR3 DNA reads TGTGCCAGCAGTACCGGGCTGCAGGGGCAGTACTTC. This sequence encodes CASSTGLQGQYF.

This clone has just a few counts. The chain uses TRBV6-5 and TRBJ2-1; the match to TRBD2 covers 10 bases. After removal of 6 bases from V and 8 bases from J, the junction contained 7 bases not matched to a gene. Germline CDR1 reads MNHEY; CDR2 reads SVGAGI. This CDR3 has 14 residues. CDR3: CASSVAGGWYEQFF. Here the CDR3 DNA reads TGTGCCAGCAGCGTAGCGGGGGGCTGGTATGAGCAGTTCTTC.

V usage is TRBV14 and J usage is TRBJ1-2; D gene ambiguous. The germline V gene has CDR1 SGHDN and CDR2 FVKESK. V gave up 0 bases and J gave up 6 bases, with 8 bases separating them. The CDR3 length is 13 residues. The CDR3 loop is CASSQDPGNGYTF. CDR3 bases: TGTGCCAGCAGCCAAGATCCGGGGAATGGCTACACCTTC.

The CDR3 protein is CASSEMRDSGNTIYF. CDR3 DNA: TGCGCCAGCAGTGAGATGAGGGACTCTGGAAACACCATATATTTT. The chain combines TRBV10-1 with TRBJ1-3, with D unresolved. The length of the CDR3 is 15 residues. V was pared by 2 bases and J by 0 bases, with 8 bases between. Germline values: CDR1 WNHNN, CDR2 SYGVQD (reference sequence).

The chain recombines TRBV5-4 with TRBJ2-3; no clear D. Trimming pared 0 bases from V and 6 bases from J, leaving 8 bases between. This CDR3 is built from 13 residues. Germline V gene sequence: CDR1 SGHNT, CDR2 YYREEE (reference sequence). CDR3 nucleotides: TGTGCCAGCAGCTTGGACAGAGCTGATACGCAGTATTTT. Its protein product is CASSLDRADTQYF.

The chain is built from TRBV5-1 and TRBJ1-1, with a weak D call TRBD1 (6 bases). Germline V gene data show CDR1 as SGHRS and CDR2 as YFSETQ. V lost 3 bases to trimming and J lost 1 base, with 10 bases between them. The CDR3 runs 14 residues. CDR3 region: CASSWGTTNTEAFF. The CDR3 coding sequence is TGCGCCAGCAGCTGGGGGACAACGAACACTGAAGCTTTCTTT.